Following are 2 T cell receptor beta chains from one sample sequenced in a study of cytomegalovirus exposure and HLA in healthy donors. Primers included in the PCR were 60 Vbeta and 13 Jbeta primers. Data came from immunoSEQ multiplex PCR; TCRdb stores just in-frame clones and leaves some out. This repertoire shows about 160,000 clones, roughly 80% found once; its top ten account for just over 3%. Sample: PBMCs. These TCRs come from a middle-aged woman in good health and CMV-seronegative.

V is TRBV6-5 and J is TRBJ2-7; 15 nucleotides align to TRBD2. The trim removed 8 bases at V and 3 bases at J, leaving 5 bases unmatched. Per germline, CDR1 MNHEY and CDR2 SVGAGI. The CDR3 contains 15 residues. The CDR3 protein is CASRWTSGGDYEQYF. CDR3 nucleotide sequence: TGTGCCAGCCGCTGGACTAGCGGGGGGGACTACGAGCAGTACTTC.

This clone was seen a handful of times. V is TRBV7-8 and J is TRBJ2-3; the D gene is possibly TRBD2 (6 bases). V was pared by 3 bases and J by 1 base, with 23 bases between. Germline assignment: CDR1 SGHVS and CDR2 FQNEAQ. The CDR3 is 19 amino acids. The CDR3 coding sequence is TGTGCCAGCAGCTTGGTTGGGCTAGCGATTCCCCCTGGCACAGATACGCAGTATTTT. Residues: CASSLVGLAIPPGTDTQYF.